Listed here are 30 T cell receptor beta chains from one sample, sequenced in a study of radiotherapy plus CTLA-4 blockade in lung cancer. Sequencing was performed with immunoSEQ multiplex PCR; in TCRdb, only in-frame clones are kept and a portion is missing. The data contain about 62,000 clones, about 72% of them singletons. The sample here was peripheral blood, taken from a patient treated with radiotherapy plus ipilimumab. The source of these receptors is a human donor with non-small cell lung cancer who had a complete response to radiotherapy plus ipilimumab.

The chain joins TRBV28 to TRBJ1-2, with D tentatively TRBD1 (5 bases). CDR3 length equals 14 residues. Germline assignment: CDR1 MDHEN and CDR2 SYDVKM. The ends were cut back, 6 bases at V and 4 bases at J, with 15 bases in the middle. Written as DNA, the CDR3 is TGTGCCAGCAGCTCCGGGGGGGAGAGCTATGGCTACACCTTC. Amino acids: CASSSGGESYGYTF.

The CDR3: CASSRWTRPNTGELFF. The CDR3 nucleotides read TGTGCCAGCAGCAGATGGACAAGACCCAACACCGGGGAGCTGTTTTTT. V usage is TRBV27 and J usage is TRBJ2-2; possibly TRBD1 for D (5 bases). The CDR3 has 16 amino acids. Germline-derived CDR1 and CDR2 are MNHEY and SMNVEV (reference sequence). Trimming took off 6 bases at V and 2 bases at J, with 16 bases between the two ends.

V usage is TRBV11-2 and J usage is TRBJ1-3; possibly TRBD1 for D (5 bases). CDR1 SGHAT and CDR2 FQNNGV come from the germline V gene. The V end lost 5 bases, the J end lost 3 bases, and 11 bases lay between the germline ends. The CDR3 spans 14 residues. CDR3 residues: CASSLRQIGNTIYF. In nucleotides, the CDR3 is TGTGCCAGCAGCCTCCGACAGATTGGAAACACCATATATTTT.

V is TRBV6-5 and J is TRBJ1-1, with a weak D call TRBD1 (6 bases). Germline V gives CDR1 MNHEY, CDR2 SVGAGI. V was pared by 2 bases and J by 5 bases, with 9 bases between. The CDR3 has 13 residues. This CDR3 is CASSYGGATEAFF. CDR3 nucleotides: TGTGCCAGCAGTTACGGGGGGGCTACTGAAGCTTTCTTT.

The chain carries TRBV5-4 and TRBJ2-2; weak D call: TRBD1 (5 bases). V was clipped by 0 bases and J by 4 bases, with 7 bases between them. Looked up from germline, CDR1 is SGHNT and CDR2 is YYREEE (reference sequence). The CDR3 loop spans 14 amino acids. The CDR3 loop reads CASSLGGGTGELFF. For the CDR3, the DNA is TGTGCCAGCAGCTTGGGGGGCGGCACCGGGGAGCTGTTTTTT. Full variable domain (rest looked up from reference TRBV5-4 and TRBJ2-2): ETGVTQSPTHLIKTRGQQVTLRCSSQSGHNTVSWYQQALGQGPQFIFQYYREEENGRGNFPPRFSGLQFPNYSSELNVNALELDDSALYLCASSLGGGTGELFFGEGSRLTVL.

CDR3: CASSIPRRGRNTGELFF. DNA of the CDR3: TGTGCCAGTAGTATACCCCGTCGGGGAAGGAACACCGGGGAGCTGTTTTTT. This chain joins TRBV19 and TRBJ2-2; perhaps TRBD2 as D (5 bases). The CDR3 spans 17 residues. Germline V gives CDR1 LNHDA, CDR2 SQIVND (reference sequence). V was cut by 2 bases and J by 1 base, with 14 bases left in between.

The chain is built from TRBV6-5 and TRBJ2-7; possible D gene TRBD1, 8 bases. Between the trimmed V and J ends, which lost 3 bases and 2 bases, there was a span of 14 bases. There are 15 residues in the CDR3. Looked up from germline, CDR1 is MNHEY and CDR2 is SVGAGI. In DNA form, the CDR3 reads TGTGCCAGCAGTTATTCTACAGGGGGGGCCTACGAGCAGTACTTC. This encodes CASSYSTGGAYEQYF.

Here the CDR3 reads CASSLGTDYGYTF. The CDR3 DNA reads as TGTGCCAGCAGCTTAGGAACAGACTATGGCTACACCTTC. This sequence joins TRBV7-9 and TRBJ1-2; no clear D. CDR1 and CDR2 (germline): SEHNR, FQNEAQ (reference sequence). V gave up 1 base and J gave up 3 bases, with 6 bases separating them. This CDR3 contains 13 residues.

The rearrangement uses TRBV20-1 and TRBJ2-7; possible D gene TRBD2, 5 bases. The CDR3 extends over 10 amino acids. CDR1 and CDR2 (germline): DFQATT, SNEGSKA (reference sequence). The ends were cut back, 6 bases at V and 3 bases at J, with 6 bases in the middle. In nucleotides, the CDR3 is TGCAGTGCGAGGGACTACGAGCAGTACTTC. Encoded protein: CSARDYEQYF.

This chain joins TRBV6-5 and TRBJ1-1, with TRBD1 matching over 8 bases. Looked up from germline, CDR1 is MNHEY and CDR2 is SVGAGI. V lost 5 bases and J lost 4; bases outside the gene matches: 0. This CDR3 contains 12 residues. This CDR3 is CASSDRGTEAFF. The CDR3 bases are TGTGCCAGCAGTGACAGGGGCACTGAAGCTTTCTTT.

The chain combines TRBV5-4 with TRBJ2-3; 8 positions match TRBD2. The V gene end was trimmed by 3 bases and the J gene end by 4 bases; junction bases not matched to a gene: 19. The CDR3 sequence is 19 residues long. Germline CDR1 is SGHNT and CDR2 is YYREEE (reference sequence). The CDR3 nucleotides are TGTGCCAGCAGCTCCCCCACAGGAGTGGCGGGAGGTTCCCCAGATACGCAGTATTTT. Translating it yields CASSSPTGVAGGSPDTQYF. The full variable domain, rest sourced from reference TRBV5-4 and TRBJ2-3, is ETGVTQSPTHLIKTRGQQVTLRCSSQSGHNTVSWYQQALGQGPQFIFQYYREEENGRGNFPPRFSGLQFPNYSSELNVNALELDDSALYLCASSSPTGVAGGSPDTQYFGPGTRLTVL.

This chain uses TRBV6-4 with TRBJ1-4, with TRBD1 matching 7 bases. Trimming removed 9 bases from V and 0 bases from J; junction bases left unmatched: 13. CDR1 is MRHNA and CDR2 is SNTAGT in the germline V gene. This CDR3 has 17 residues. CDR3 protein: CASEIAGQTTTNEKLFF. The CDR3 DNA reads TGTGCCAGTGAAATAGCGGGACAGACGACAACTAATGAAAAACTGTTTTTT.

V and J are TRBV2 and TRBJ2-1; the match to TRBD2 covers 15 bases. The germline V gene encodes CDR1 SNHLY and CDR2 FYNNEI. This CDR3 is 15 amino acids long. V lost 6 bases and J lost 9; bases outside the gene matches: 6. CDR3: CASSWTSGRAGEQFF. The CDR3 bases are TGTGCCAGCAGCTGGACTAGCGGGAGGGCCGGTGAGCAGTTCTTC. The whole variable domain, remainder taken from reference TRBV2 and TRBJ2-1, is EPEVTQTPSHQVTQMGQEVILRCVPISNHLYFYWYRQILGQKVEFLVSFYNNEISEKSEIFDDQFSVERPDGSNFTLKIRSTKLEDSAMYFCASSWTSGRAGEQFFGPGTRLTVL.

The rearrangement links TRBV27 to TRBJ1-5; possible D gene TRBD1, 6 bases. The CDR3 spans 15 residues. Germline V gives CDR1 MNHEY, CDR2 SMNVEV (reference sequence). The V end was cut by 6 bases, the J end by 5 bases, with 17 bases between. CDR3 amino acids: CASRSLDRKHQPQHF. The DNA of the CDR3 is TGTGCCAGCAGATCTCTCGACAGGAAACATCAGCCCCAGCATTTT.

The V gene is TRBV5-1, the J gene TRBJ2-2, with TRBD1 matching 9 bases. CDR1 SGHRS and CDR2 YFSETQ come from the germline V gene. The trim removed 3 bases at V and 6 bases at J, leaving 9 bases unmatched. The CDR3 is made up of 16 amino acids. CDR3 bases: TGCGCCAGCAGCTCTGGACAGGGGATAGCCCCCGGGGAGCTGTTTTTT. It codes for CASSSGQGIAPGELFF.

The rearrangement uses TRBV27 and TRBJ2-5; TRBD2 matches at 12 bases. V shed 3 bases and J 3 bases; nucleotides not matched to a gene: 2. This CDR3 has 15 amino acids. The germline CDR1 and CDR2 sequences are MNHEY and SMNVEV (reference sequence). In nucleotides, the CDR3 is TGTGCCAGCAGTTTGTGGACTAGCGGGAAAGAGACCCAGTACTTC. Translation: CASSLWTSGKETQYF.

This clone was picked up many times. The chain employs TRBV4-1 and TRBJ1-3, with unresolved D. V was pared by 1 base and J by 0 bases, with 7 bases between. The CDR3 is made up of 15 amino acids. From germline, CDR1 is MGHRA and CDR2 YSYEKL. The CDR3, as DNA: TGCGCCAGCAGCCAAGGACACAGCTCTGGAAACACCATATATTTT. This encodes CASSQGHSSGNTIYF.

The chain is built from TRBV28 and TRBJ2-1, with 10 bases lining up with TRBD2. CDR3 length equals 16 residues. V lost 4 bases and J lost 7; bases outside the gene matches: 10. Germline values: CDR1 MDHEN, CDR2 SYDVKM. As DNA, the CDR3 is TGTGCCAGCAGTTCGTTGCTGGAGCGGGAGGGGAATGAGCAGTTCTTC. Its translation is CASSSLLEREGNEQFF.

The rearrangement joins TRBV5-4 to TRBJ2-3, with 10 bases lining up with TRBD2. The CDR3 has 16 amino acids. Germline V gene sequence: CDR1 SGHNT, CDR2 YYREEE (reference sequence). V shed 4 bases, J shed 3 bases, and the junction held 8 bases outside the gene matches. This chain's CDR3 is CASSPSGGAGTDTQYF. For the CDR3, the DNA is TGTGCCAGCAGCCCAAGCGGGGGGGCCGGTACAGATACGCAGTATTTT. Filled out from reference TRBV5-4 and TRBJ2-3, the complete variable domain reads ETGVTQSPTHLIKTRGQQVTLRCSSQSGHNTVSWYQQALGQGPQFIFQYYREEENGRGNFPPRFSGLQFPNYSSELNVNALELDDSALYLCASSPSGGAGTDTQYFGPGTRLTVL.

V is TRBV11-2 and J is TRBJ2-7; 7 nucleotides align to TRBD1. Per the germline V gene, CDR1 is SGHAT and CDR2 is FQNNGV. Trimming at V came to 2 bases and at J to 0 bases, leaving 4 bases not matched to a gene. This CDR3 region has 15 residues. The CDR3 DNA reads TGTGCCAGCAGCTTACTCGGACAGGCCTCCTACGAGCAGTACTTC. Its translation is CASSLLGQASYEQYF.

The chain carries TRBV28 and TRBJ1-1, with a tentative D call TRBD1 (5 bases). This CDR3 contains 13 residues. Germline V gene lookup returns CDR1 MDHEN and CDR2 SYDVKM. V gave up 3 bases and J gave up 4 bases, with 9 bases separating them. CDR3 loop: CASSLAGFTEAFF. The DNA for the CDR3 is TGTGCCAGCAGTTTGGCAGGGTTCACTGAAGCTTTCTTT.

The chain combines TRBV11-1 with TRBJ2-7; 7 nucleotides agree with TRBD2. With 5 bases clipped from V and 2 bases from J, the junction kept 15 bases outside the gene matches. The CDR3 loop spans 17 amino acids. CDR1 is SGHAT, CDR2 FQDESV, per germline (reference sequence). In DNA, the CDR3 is TGTGCCAGCAGCCCAGTACTTGGGCGGGAGTTTGCCTACGAGCAGTACTTC. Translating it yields CASSPVLGREFAYEQYF.

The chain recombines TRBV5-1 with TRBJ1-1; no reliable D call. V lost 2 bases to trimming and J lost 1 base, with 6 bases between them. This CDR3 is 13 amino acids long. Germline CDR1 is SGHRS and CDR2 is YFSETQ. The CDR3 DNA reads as TGCGCCAGCAGCTTTAACAGGAACACTGAAGCTTTCTTT. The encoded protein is CASSFNRNTEAFF.

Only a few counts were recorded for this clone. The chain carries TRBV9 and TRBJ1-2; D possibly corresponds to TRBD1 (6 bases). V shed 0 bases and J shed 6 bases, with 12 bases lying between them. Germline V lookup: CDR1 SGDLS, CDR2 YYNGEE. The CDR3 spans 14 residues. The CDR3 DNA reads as TGTGCCAGCAGCGTAGGCAGGCGGACAGATGGCTACACCTTC. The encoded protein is CASSVGRRTDGYTF. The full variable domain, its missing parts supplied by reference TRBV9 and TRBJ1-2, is DSGVTQTPKHLITATGQRVTLRCSPRSGDLSVYWYQQSLDQGLQFLIQYYNGEERAKGNILERFSAQQFPDLHSELNLSSLELGDSALYFCASSVGRRTDGYTFGSGTRLTVV.

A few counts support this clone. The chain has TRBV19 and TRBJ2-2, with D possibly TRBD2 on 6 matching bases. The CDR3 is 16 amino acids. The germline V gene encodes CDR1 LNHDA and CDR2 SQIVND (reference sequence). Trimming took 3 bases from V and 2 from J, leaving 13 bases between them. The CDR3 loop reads CASSIFRGFNTGELFF. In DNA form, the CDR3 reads TGTGCCAGTAGTATTTTTCGGGGGTTTAACACCGGGGAGCTGTTTTTT.

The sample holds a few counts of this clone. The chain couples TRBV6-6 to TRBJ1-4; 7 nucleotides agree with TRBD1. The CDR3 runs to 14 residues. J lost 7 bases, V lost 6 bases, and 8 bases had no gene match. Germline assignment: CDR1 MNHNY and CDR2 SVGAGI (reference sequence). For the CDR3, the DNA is TGTGCCAGCAGCCTCGACAGGGACTCTGAAAAACTGTTTTTT. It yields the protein CASSLDRDSEKLFF.

CDR3 sequence (DNA): TGTGCCAGCCGCGGGGGCAACAACTATGGCTACACCTTC. Protein product: CASRGGNNYGYTF. The V and J genes are TRBV27 and TRBJ1-2; possible D gene TRBD1, 6 bases. Germline CDR1 is MNHEY and CDR2 is SMNVEV (reference sequence). The ends were cut back, 8 bases at V and 2 bases at J, with 12 bases in the middle. There are 13 residues in the CDR3.

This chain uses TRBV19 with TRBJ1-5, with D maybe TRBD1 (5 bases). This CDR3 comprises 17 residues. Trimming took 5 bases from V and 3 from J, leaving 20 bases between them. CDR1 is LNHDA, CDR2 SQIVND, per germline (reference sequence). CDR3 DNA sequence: TGTGCCAGTAGTGCGGACACCCTTGGTGGCGTCAATCAGCCCCAGCATTTT. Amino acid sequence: CASSADTLGGVNQPQHF.

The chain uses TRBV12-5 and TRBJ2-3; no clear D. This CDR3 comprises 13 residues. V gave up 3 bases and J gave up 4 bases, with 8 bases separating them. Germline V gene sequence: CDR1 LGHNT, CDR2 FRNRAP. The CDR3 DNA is TGTGCTAGTGGTTTACAAATCCCAGATACGCAGTATTTT. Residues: CASGLQIPDTQYF.

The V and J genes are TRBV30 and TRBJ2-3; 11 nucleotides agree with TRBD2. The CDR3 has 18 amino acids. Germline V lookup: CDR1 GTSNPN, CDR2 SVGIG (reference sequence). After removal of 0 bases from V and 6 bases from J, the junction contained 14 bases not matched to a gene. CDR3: CAWSVIRGSGGAMDTQYF. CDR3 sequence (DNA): TGTGCCTGGAGTGTAATAAGGGGTAGCGGGGGGGCGATGGATACGCAGTATTTT.